These 26 T cell receptor beta chains were sequenced from one sample in a study of blood T cell repertoires in COVID-19 (dated by TCRdb to 2018 to 2020). Library generation was performed with the immunoSEQ multiplex PCR assay. Held by TCRdb, this immuneACCESS table contains in-frame sequences only and omits some clones. Under half of the omission traces to an unresolved V gene where checked; the cause of the rest is unknown. The sample table holds over 150,000 clones, of which around 87% were seen once. The ten largest account for about 0.6% of the sample. Sample: peripheral blood. These receptors all stem from a man between 60 and 75 years old with COVID-19, enrolled during active disease.

V usage is TRBV19 and J usage is TRBJ2-7, with D unclear. Trimming removed 3 bases at V and 1 base at J, with 10 bases between. This CDR3 has 14 amino acids. Germline CDR1 is LNHDA and CDR2 is SQIVND (reference sequence). CDR3 sequence: CASSIGRQSYEQYF. The CDR3 DNA reads TGTGCCAGTAGTATTGGCAGGCAGTCCTACGAGCAGTACTTC.

The genes are TRBV7-9 and TRBJ1-4; 7 bases are shared with TRBD1. Germline values: CDR1 SEHNR, CDR2 FQNEAQ (reference sequence). After removal of 4 bases from V and 3 bases from J, the junction contained 5 bases not matched to a gene. This CDR3 comprises 15 residues. Here the CDR3 DNA reads TGTGCCAGCAGCTCAATAGGGACAGCTAATGAAAAACTGTTTTTT. Amino acids: CASSSIGTANEKLFF.

The chain links TRBV5-1 to TRBJ1-6; D is ambiguous. V lost 0 bases and J lost 0, with 7 bases in between. This CDR3 contains 16 residues. Per the germline V gene, CDR1 is SGHRS and CDR2 is YFSETQ. CDR3 in DNA: TGCGCCAGCAGCTTGGGCTGGAGCTCCTATAATTCACCCCTCCACTTT. This codes for CASSLGWSSYNSPLHF.

V and J are TRBV4-3 and TRBJ1-2, with D possibly being TRBD1 (5 bases). The germline V gene has CDR1 LGHNA and CDR2 YSLEER. Trimming took off 0 bases at V and 7 bases at J, with 15 bases between the two ends. The length of the CDR3 is 15 residues. The CDR3 sequence is CASSQEFGQGGGYTF. The CDR3, as DNA: TGCGCCAGCAGCCAAGAGTTTGGGCAGGGCGGTGGCTACACCTTC.

The rearrangement joins TRBV6-6 to TRBJ1-1, with D hard to call. V shed 10 bases and J shed 1 base, with 10 bases lying between them. The CDR3 is 12 residues long. Germline V CDR1 and CDR2: MNHNY, SVGAGI (reference sequence). The CDR3 loop reads CATRSGNTEAFF. The CDR3 coding sequence is TGTGCCACCAGATCGGGGAACACTGAAGCTTTCTTT.

A word on this clone: One junction end disagrees with the germline gene, perhaps due to a read error. CDR3 bases: TGTGCCAGCAGTTACGACAGCAGCGGGAGTCTCTTC. It encodes CASSYDSSGSLF. The rearrangement uses TRBV6-2 or TRBV6-3 and TRBJ2-1; TRBD2 matches at 8 bases. Germline loops: CDR1 MNHEY, CDR2 SVGEGT. The CDR3 is made up of 12 amino acids.

This chain uses TRBV14 with TRBJ1-1, with 7 positions matching TRBD1. The CDR3 consists of 15 residues. V trimming: 4 bases; J trimming: 0 bases; junction bases outside the gene matches: 5. Germline values: CDR1 SGHDN, CDR2 FVKESK. The CDR3 nucleotides read TGTGCCAGCAGCCCGAGGGGGCGAATGAACACTGAAGCTTTCTTT. As protein: CASSPRGRMNTEAFF.

This chain uses TRBV6-5 with TRBJ1-2; 12 bases match TRBD1. The V gene end was trimmed by 6 bases and the J gene end by 7 bases; junction bases not matched to a gene: 9. The CDR3 extends over 15 amino acids. Germline V lookup: CDR1 MNHEY, CDR2 SVGAGI. The CDR3 bases are TGTGCCAGCAGCATGCCGGGACAGGGGGCTTTTGGCTACACCTTC. As protein: CASSMPGQGAFGYTF.

J is TRBJ2-1 and V is TRBV24-1; tentatively, D is TRBD2 (6 bases). This CDR3 is 16 amino acids long. The V and J ends lost 4 bases and 8 bases respectively, with 20 bases between them. Per the germline V gene, CDR1 is KGHDR and CDR2 is SFDVKD. This chain's CDR3 is CATSDGGSLLMDEQFF. The CDR3 region has the DNA TGTGCCACCAGTGACGGAGGGAGCCTGTTAATGGATGAGCAGTTCTTC.

The count of this clone is one. The V call is TRBV15, the J call TRBJ1-2; TRBD1 is a possible D gene (5 bases). This CDR3 contains 15 residues. Germline CDR1 LNHNV, CDR2 YYDKDF (reference sequence). The V gene lost 0 bases and the J gene lost 3 bases, with 11 bases spanning the gap. Here the CDR3 DNA reads TGTGCCACCAGCAGAGAGTGGGGGGTGGACTATGGCTACACCTTC. It translates to CATSREWGVDYGYTF.

The gene calls are TRBV9 and TRBJ2-4; 10 bases fit TRBD1. The germline V gene encodes CDR1 SGDLS and CDR2 YYNGEE. The CDR3 runs 14 residues. V was clipped by 4 bases and J by 4 bases; unmatched bases: 2. In DNA form, the CDR3 reads TGTGCCAGCAGCCCGGGACAGGGGAAAAACATTCAGTACTTC. It codes for CASSPGQGKNIQYF. Full variable domain (rest looked up from reference TRBV9 and TRBJ2-4): DSGVTQTPKHLITATGQRVTLRCSPRSGDLSVYWYQQSLDQGLQFLIQYYNGEERAKGNILERFSAQQFPDLHSELNLSSLELGDSALYFCASSPGQGKNIQYFGAGTRLSVL.

V usage is TRBV3-1 (or the pseudogene TRBV3-2) and J usage is TRBJ2-1, with 7 bases identical to TRBD1. After removal of 1 base from V and 7 bases from J, the junction contained 4 bases not matched to a gene. CDR1 LGHDT and CDR2 YNNKEL come from the germline V gene (reference sequence). The CDR3 length is 14 residues. CDR3 nucleotides: TGTGCCAGCAGCCAAGGGTACAGGGGAAATGAGCAGTTCTTC. This codes for CASSQGYRGNEQFF.

The V gene is TRBV6-5, the J gene TRBJ1-1; D uncertain. The CDR3 loop spans 14 amino acids. V was clipped by 7 bases and J by 0 bases, with 12 bases between them. The germline CDR1 and CDR2 sequences are MNHEY and SVGAGI. Here the CDR3 DNA reads TGTGCCAGCACCCCCGAGGGTCTGAACACTGAAGCTTTCTTT. This sequence encodes CASTPEGLNTEAFF.

This chain uses TRBV7-2 with TRBJ2-2; D remains unclear. V was cut by 4 bases and J by 4 bases, with 13 bases left in between. The length of the CDR3 is 15 residues. CDR1 is SGHTA, CDR2 FQGNSA, per germline. CDR3 sequence (DNA): TGTGCCAGCAGCTCCCGACTTGAGATCACCGGGGAGCTGTTTTTT. Protein sequence: CASSSRLEITGELFF.

In this sample, this clone turned up a few times. V usage is TRBV28 and J usage is TRBJ2-7; D might be TRBD2 (5 bases). The germline gives CDR1 MDHEN, CDR2 SYDVKM. The CDR3 is 15 amino acids. V was clipped by 6 bases and J by 0 bases, with 15 bases between them. CDR3 loop: CASSSGTAYSYEQYF. CDR3 nucleotide sequence: TGTGCCAGCAGCAGCGGAACAGCGTACTCCTACGAGCAGTACTTC.

The chain joins TRBV19 to TRBJ2-7; TRBD1 aligns across 9 bases. With V trimmed by 6 bases and J by 0 bases, 9 bases remained unmatched. Germline values: CDR1 LNHDA, CDR2 SQIVND (reference sequence). This CDR3 spans 16 amino acids. This CDR3 is CASSGSGTGSSYEQYF. The CDR3 region has the DNA TGTGCCAGTAGCGGATCAGGGACAGGGAGCTCCTACGAGCAGTACTTC.

The rearrangement links TRBV9 to TRBJ1-1; TRBD1 aligns across 7 bases. The CDR3 has 13 residues. V shed 0 bases, J shed 7 bases, and the junction held 3 bases outside the gene matches. Per the germline V gene, CDR1 is SGDLS and CDR2 is YYNGEE. The CDR3 loop is CASSVGAGGEAFF. DNA for the CDR3: TGTGCCAGCAGCGTAGGGGCAGGGGGTGAAGCTTTCTTT.

This clone was seen only once. The J gene is TRBJ1-1, the V gene TRBV25-1, with 8 positions matching TRBD1. The CDR3 sequence is 12 residues long. Germline V gene lookup returns CDR1 MGHDK and CDR2 SYGVNS. J was trimmed by 5 bases and V by 5 bases; bases with no gene match: 1. This CDR3 is CASSTGGTEAFF. The CDR3 region has the DNA TGTGCCAGCAGTACAGGGGGAACTGAAGCTTTCTTT. The full variable domain, completed using reference TRBV25-1 and TRBJ1-1, is EADIYQTPRYLVIGTGKKITLECSQTMGHDKMYWYQQDPGMELHLIHYSYGVNSTEKGDLSSESTVSRIRTEHFPLTLESARPSHTSQYLCASSTGGTEAFFGQGTRLTVV.

Only one count was recorded for this clone. This chain links TRBV19 with TRBJ1-2; D uncertain. This CDR3 has 13 amino acids. Germline V gives CDR1 LNHDA, CDR2 SQIVND (reference sequence). The V gene lost 10 bases and the J gene lost 3 bases, with 15 bases spanning the gap. CDR3 DNA: TGTGCCACTACCGGGGTTGGGGACTATGGCTACACCTTC. Its protein is CATTGVGDYGYTF.

The gene calls are TRBV9 and TRBJ2-4; D is perhaps TRBD2 (6 bases). Germline loops: CDR1 SGDLS, CDR2 YYNGEE. The CDR3 is 18 amino acids. Trimming took 3 bases from V and 0 from J, leaving 19 bases between them. Written as DNA, the CDR3 is TGTGCCAGCAGCGATACCATCGACGGGGGACTAGCCAAAAACATTCAGTACTTC. The encoded protein is CASSDTIDGGLAKNIQYF.

The rearrangement links TRBV5-4 to TRBJ2-5, with TRBD2 identical over 14 bases. V gave up 4 bases and J gave up 9 bases; unmatched junction bases: 17. Germline V gene sequence: CDR1 SGHNT, CDR2 YYREEE (reference sequence). The CDR3 runs 18 residues. As DNA, the CDR3 is TGTGCCAGCAGCCGCGGAGGTCGCGGGACTAGCGGGAGTGGGGCCCAGTACTTC. It encodes CASSRGGRGTSGSGAQYF.

This clone has more than one count but fewer than ten. The rearrangement links TRBV19 to TRBJ2-2; D is possibly TRBD2 (5 bases). The length of the CDR3 is 16 residues. Deletions cut 3 bases from V and 3 bases from J, with 14 bases between. Per germline, CDR1 LNHDA and CDR2 SQIVND (reference sequence). CDR3 nucleotide sequence: TGTGCCAGTAGTATGGACGCGGGTCGGTACACCGGGGAGCTGTTTTTT. It is translated as CASSMDAGRYTGELFF.

This clone showed up just once. The V gene is TRBV3-1 (or the pseudogene TRBV3-2), the J gene TRBJ1-1; D is perhaps TRBD1 (5 bases). The length of the CDR3 is 14 residues. The V and J ends lost 0 bases and 7 bases respectively, with 12 bases between them. Germline CDR1 is LGHDT and CDR2 is YNNKEL (reference sequence). The CDR3 region is CASSQDGGTGEAFF. Here the CDR3 DNA reads TGTGCCAGCAGCCAAGATGGGGGGACGGGTGAAGCTTTCTTT.

This clone was seen a few times. J is TRBJ2-1 and V is TRBV14; 11 nucleotides align to TRBD2. V shed 0 bases and J 4 bases; nucleotides not matched to a gene: 11. The CDR3 is 19 amino acids. Germline CDR1 is SGHDN and CDR2 is FVKESK. CDR3 loop: CASSQDGATSGMLYNEQFF. CDR3 nucleotide sequence: TGTGCCAGCAGCCAAGATGGTGCGACTAGCGGGATGTTATACAATGAGCAGTTCTTC. The variable domain in full, with the rest retrieved from reference TRBV14 and TRBJ2-1, is EAGVTQFPSHSVIEKGQTVTLRCDPISGHDNLYWYRRVMGKEIKFLLHFVKESKQDESGMPNNRFLAERTGGTYSTLKVQPAELEDSGVYFCASSQDGATSGMLYNEQFFGPGTRLTVL.

The sample holds a few counts of this clone. This sequence joins TRBV27 and TRBJ2-7; maybe TRBD1 (6 bases). Germline values: CDR1 MNHEY, CDR2 SMNVEV (reference sequence). The length of the CDR3 is 13 residues. V shed 5 bases and J shed 1 base, with 9 bases lying between them. CDR3 loop: CASSSQGSYEQYF. CDR3 DNA: TGTGCCAGCAGTAGTCAGGGGTCCTACGAGCAGTACTTC.

This chain uses TRBV7-2 with TRBJ1-1, with D perhaps matching TRBD1 (5 bases). The germline V and J ends were trimmed by 2 bases and 4 bases, with 11 bases remaining between them. This CDR3 region has 14 residues. Germline CDR1 is SGHTA and CDR2 is FQGNSA. The CDR3 DNA is TGTGCCAGCAGCTTAATTATGGGGGGCACTGAAGCTTTCTTT. Amino acid sequence: CASSLIMGGTEAFF.